These 15 T cell receptor beta chains came from one sample sequenced in a study of T cell responses to AZD1222 COVID-19 vaccine. The repertoire was sequenced with immunoSEQ multiplex PCR; TCRdb's copy has only in-frame clones and lacks some. This table has 100,000 to 150,000 clones, roughly nine tenths appearing once. The sample consisted of peripheral blood, taken on day 0 of AZD1222 vaccination. The origin of the receptors is an adult in good health.

This chain connects TRBV5-1 to TRBJ2-2, with TRBD2 as a possible D gene (6 bases). V lost 2 bases, J lost 7 bases, and 9 bases lay in between. The CDR3 is 13 residues long. From germline, CDR1 is SGHRS and CDR2 YFSETQ. CDR3 DNA sequence: TGCGCCAGCAGCTTTGGGGGGATCGGGGAGCTGTTTTTT. Its translation: CASSFGGIGELFF.

The count of this clone is one. CDR3 sequence reads: CASSLGWTGEQPQHF. CDR3 nucleotide sequence: TGCGCCAGCAGCTTGGGTTGGACAGGGGAACAGCCCCAGCATTTT. The V gene is TRBV5-1, the J gene TRBJ1-5, with 9 bases fitting TRBD1. This CDR3 spans 15 amino acids. CDR1 and CDR2 (germline): SGHRS, YFSETQ. Trimming at V came to 0 bases and at J to 7 bases, leaving 5 bases not matched to a gene.

The sample holds a few counts of this clone. This chain uses TRBV11-2 with TRBJ2-5, with D uncertain. The CDR3 contains 11 residues. The germline gives CDR1 SGHAT, CDR2 FQNNGV. Trimming left V 5 bases short and J 3 bases short, with 4 bases between. For the CDR3, the DNA is TGTGCCAGCAGCGTAAAAGAGACCCAGTACTTC. Its translation: CASSVKETQYF.

The V and J genes are TRBV15 and TRBJ2-5; 7 bases line up with TRBD1. After removal of 3 bases from V and 2 bases from J, the junction contained 6 bases not matched to a gene. CDR1 and CDR2 from the germline V gene are LNHNV and YYDKDF (reference sequence). The CDR3 spans 15 residues. The CDR3: CATSSPYRGQETQYF. DNA of the CDR3: TGTGCCACCAGCAGTCCGTACAGGGGACAAGAGACCCAGTACTTC.

The rearrangement uses TRBV3-1 (or the pseudogene TRBV3-2) and TRBJ1-6, with a tentative D call TRBD1 (5 bases). Trimming removed 1 base from V and 10 bases from J, with 23 bases in between. This CDR3 comprises 18 residues. Germline-derived CDR1 and CDR2 are LGHDT and YNNKEL (reference sequence). CDR3 nucleotide sequence: TGTGCCAGCAGCCAAGCGGGTTTGGAGGGGCGACGGAAGTCACCCCTCCACTTT. Its translation is CASSQAGLEGRRKSPLHF.

This rearrangement joins TRBV11-3 to TRBJ1-1; D gene uncertain. The CDR3 spans 13 residues. CDR1 is SGHNT, CDR2 YENEEA, per germline. With 2 bases removed from V and 1 base from J, the gap between germline ends came to 5 bases. CDR3 coding DNA: TGTGCCAGCAGCTTAATGGAGAACACTGAAGCTTTCTTT. Residues: CASSLMENTEAFF.

The CDR3 sequence is CASSLVWGEQYF. For the CDR3, the DNA is TGTGCCAGCAGTTTAGTTTGGGGCGAGCAGTACTTC. The J gene is TRBJ2-7, the V gene TRBV12-3 or TRBV12-4; D gene unclear. CDR3 length: 12 residues. V lost 1 base, J lost 6 bases, and 7 bases lay in between.

The CDR3, as DNA: TGTGCCAGCAGCTTAGCACGGTTCAATGAGCAGTTCTTC. Protein: CASSLARFNEQFF. The V call is TRBV11-2, the J call TRBJ2-1; D gene unclear. V lost 1 base, J lost 6 bases, and 7 bases lay in between. The V gene's germline CDR1 is SGHAT and CDR2 FQNNGV. This CDR3 has 13 residues. The full variable domain, completed using reference TRBV11-2 and TRBJ2-1, is EAGVAQSPRYKIIEKRQSVAFWCNPISGHATLYWYQQILGQGPKLLIQFQNNGVVDDSQLPKDRFSAERLKGVDSTLKIQPAKLEDSAVYLCASSLARFNEQFFGPGTRLTVL.

This chain uses TRBV20-1 with TRBJ2-3; 7 bases map to TRBD2. Unmatched junction bases numbered 8, after V lost 3 bases and J lost 5 bases. Per germline, CDR1 DFQATT and CDR2 SNEGSKA (reference sequence). CDR3 length equals 14 residues. The CDR3 sequence is CSASRPSGEDTQYF. DNA for the CDR3: TGCAGTGCTAGTCGGCCCAGCGGGGAAGATACGCAGTATTTT.

The chain links TRBV2 to TRBJ2-3; 10 nucleotides line up with TRBD1. Germline assignment: CDR1 SNHLY and CDR2 FYNNEI. V was clipped by 7 bases and J by 6 bases; unmatched bases: 10. This CDR3 comprises 15 residues. The CDR3 DNA reads as TGTGCCAGCAACCCCGGGACAGGGGTAAAGGATACGCAGTATTTT. Translated, it gives CASNPGTGVKDTQYF.

This clone was counted once. The V and J genes are TRBV27 and TRBJ2-7; no reliable D call. V lost 6 bases to trimming and J lost 4 bases, with 7 bases between them. The CDR3 loop spans 11 amino acids. CDR1 and CDR2 (germline): MNHEY, SMNVEV (reference sequence). DNA of the CDR3: TGTGCCAGCAGCTTTAATTACGAGCAGTACTTC. Its protein product is CASSFNYEQYF.

The chain couples TRBV5-1 to TRBJ1-3; a possible D gene is TRBD1 (5 bases). The CDR3 extends over 15 amino acids. Trimming took off 1 base at V and 4 bases at J, with 12 bases between the two ends. Per the germline V gene, CDR1 is SGHRS and CDR2 is YFSETQ. CDR3 nucleotides: TGCGCCAGCAGCTTGCCGGGACTAGGAGGAAACACCATATATTTT. Translation: CASSLPGLGGNTIYF.

The chain couples TRBV30 to TRBJ2-1; TRBD1 agrees at 10 bases. The CDR3 extends over 16 amino acids. J gave up 4 bases and V 2 bases, and 8 bases lay outside the gene matches. Germline CDR1 is GTSNPN and CDR2 is SVGIG (reference sequence). CDR3 sequence: CAWSTPPGQGYNEQFF. In nucleotides, the CDR3 is TGTGCCTGGAGTACCCCTCCGGGACAGGGGTACAATGAGCAGTTCTTC.

The chain carries TRBV7-9 and TRBJ2-1; 11 nucleotides line up with TRBD1. The CDR3 runs 14 residues. From germline, CDR1 is SEHNR and CDR2 FQNEAQ (reference sequence). V was clipped by 7 bases and J by 9 bases; unmatched bases: 8. CDR3 in DNA: TGTGCCAGCACTCTTACAGGGACAGGGGGTGAGCAGTTCTTC. Translated: CASTLTGTGGEQFF.

V is TRBV27 and J is TRBJ2-3; possibly TRBD2 for D (5 bases). This CDR3 is 19 amino acids long. In germline, CDR1 is MNHEY, CDR2 SMNVEV (reference sequence). The germline V and J ends were trimmed by 4 bases and 3 bases, with 26 bases remaining between them. CDR3 in amino acids: CASSSGLIDGHTGTDTQYF. CDR3 in DNA: TGTGCCAGCAGTTCCGGACTTATTGATGGGCACACCGGGACAGATACGCAGTATTTT.